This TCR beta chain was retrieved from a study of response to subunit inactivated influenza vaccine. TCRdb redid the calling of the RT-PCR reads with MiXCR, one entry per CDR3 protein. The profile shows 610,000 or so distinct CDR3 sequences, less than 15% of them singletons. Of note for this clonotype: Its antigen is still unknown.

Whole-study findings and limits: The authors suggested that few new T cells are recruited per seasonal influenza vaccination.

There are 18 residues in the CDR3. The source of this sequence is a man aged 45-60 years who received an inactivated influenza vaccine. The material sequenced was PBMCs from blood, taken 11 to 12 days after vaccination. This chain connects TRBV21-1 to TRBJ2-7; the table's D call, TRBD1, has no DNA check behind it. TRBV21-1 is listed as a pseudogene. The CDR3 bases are TGTGCCAGCAGCACGAAAGCGTCGCGGTCCGGGTCCAACTACGAGCAGTACTTC. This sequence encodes CASSTKASRSGSNYEQYF.